This passage covers 14 T cell receptor beta chains from one sample sequenced in a study of graft-versus-host responses after intestinal transplantation. Generated by immunoSEQ multiplex PCR, the TCRdb table keeps only in-frame clones and is missing some. Of roughly 46,000 clones listed, roughly 91% were seen once; the top ten hold 5% to 7%. Sequencing used PBMCs, obtained around 27 months after a first intestinal transplant, on the day of a second. These receptors originate from a human patient who received an intestinal transplant, so some T cells may come from the graft donor.

This clone was seen just once. This chain links TRBV4-2 with TRBJ1-2; TRBD1 matches at 9 bases. CDR3 size: 19 residues. CDR1 and CDR2 (germline): LGHNA, YNFKEQ. Trimming cost V 1 base and J 0 bases; bases outside gene matches: 12. CDR3 sequence reads: CASSQGPSTGGNSNYGYTF. The CDR3 DNA is TGTGCCAGCAGCCAAGGTCCATCGACAGGGGGGAATTCTAACTATGGCTACACCTTC.

This sequence joins TRBV7-9 and TRBJ2-3; 11 bases line up with TRBD2. This CDR3 spans 16 amino acids. V was pared by 5 bases and J by 3 bases, with 7 bases of the junction left unmatched. Germline V gene data show CDR1 as SEHNR and CDR2 as FQNEAQ (reference sequence). The CDR3 here is CASSTQLAGATDTQYF. DNA of the CDR3: TGTGCCAGCAGCACCCAACTAGCGGGAGCGACAGATACGCAGTATTTT. Using reference TRBV7-9 and TRBJ2-3 for the parts outside the CDR3, the full variable domain is DTGVSQNPRHKITKRGQNVTFRCDPISEHNRLYWYRQTLGQGPEFLTYFQNEAQLEKSRLLSDRFSAERPKGSFSTLEIQRTEQGDSAMYLCASSTQLAGATDTQYFGPGTRLTVL.

The CDR3 region is CASSHHAAQGRFIQETQYF. The CDR3 DNA reads as TGCGCCAGCAGCCACCACGCGGCGCAGGGGAGGTTTATCCAAGAGACCCAGTACTTC. The chain combines TRBV5-1 with TRBJ2-5; D may match TRBD1 or TRBD2 (6 bases each). V was clipped by 4 bases and J by 1 base, with 26 bases between them. This CDR3 spans 19 amino acids. From germline, CDR1 is SGHRS and CDR2 YFSETQ.

This clone has a single count. V and J are TRBV27 and TRBJ2-7; 9 positions match TRBD2. V was pared by 2 bases and J by 2 bases, with 1 base of the junction left unmatched. Germline V gene sequence: CDR1 MNHEY, CDR2 SMNVEV (reference sequence). The CDR3 consists of 14 residues. DNA for the CDR3: TGTGCCAGCAGTTTAGGCGGGAGGGCCTACGAGCAGTACTTC. This codes for CASSLGGRAYEQYF.

The gene calls are TRBV2 and TRBJ2-2, with D maybe TRBD2 (6 bases). Germline V lookup: CDR1 SNHLY, CDR2 FYNNEI. The CDR3 loop spans 19 amino acids. Trimming left V 4 bases short and J 3 bases short, with 24 bases between. Written as DNA, the CDR3 is TGTGCCAGCAGTGGGCCTCCTGAGGCTAGCGATTTTTACACCGGGGAGCTGTTTTTT. Translated, it gives CASSGPPEASDFYTGELFF.

This chain uses TRBV28 with TRBJ2-3; TRBD2 matches at 12 bases. V shed 5 bases, J shed 6 bases, and the junction held 15 bases outside the gene matches. Germline V gene lookup returns CDR1 MDHEN and CDR2 SYDVKM. CDR3 length: 18 residues. CDR3 nucleotides: TGTGCCAGCAGTCGACTCCCGGGACTAGCGGGCGGGGGGGATACGCAGTATTTT. Translating gives CASSRLPGLAGGGDTQYF.

The chain uses TRBV5-1 and TRBJ2-1, with 9 nucleotides matching TRBD2. The V gene's germline CDR1 is SGHRS and CDR2 YFSETQ. V lost 5 bases and J lost 5; bases outside the gene matches: 5. This CDR3 comprises 14 residues. This CDR3 is CASSVTSGNNEQFF. CDR3 sequence (DNA): TGCGCCAGCAGTGTGACTAGCGGAAACAATGAGCAGTTCTTC.

As regards this clone: This sample also contains other DNA sequences that code for the same CDR3. This chain uses TRBV28 with TRBJ1-2; the D gene is possibly TRBD1 (5 bases). CDR1 is MDHEN and CDR2 is SYDVKM in the germline V gene. This CDR3 comprises 15 residues. The V end lost 7 bases, the J end lost 5 bases, and 20 bases lay between the germline ends. CDR3 DNA sequence: TGTGCCAGCATGGCCCACCAAGGGGTTGTTTATGGCTACACCTTC. The encoded protein is CASMAHQGVVYGYTF.

In nucleotides, the CDR3 is TGCGCCAGCAGCCAAGATCCACCCTCGGTCAGCTACGAGCAGTACTTC. Translating it yields CASSQDPPSVSYEQYF. This chain uses TRBV4-1 with TRBJ2-7; D remains unclear. V gave up 0 bases and J gave up 3 bases, with 15 bases separating them. This CDR3 is built from 16 residues. Germline V CDR1 and CDR2: MGHRA, YSYEKL.

The chain joins TRBV29-1 to TRBJ1-3; tentatively, D is TRBD1 (5 bases). The V end lost 4 bases, the J end lost 0 bases, and 16 bases lay between the germline ends. CDR3 length: 16 residues. Looked up from germline, CDR1 is SQVTM and CDR2 is ANQGSEA. CDR3 residues: CSVVGARESSGNTIYF. The CDR3 coding sequence is TGCAGCGTTGTTGGGGCCAGGGAGAGCTCTGGAAACACCATATATTTT. The whole variable domain, remainder taken from reference TRBV29-1 and TRBJ1-3, is SAVISQKPSRDICQRGTSLTIQCQVDSQVTMMFWYRQQPGQSLTLIATANQGSEATYESGFVIDKFPISRPNLTFSTLTVSNMSPEDSSIYLCSVVGARESSGNTIYFGEGSWLTVV.

The chain joins TRBV19 to TRBJ2-2; TRBD2 might be the D (6 bases). V gave up 6 bases and J gave up 5 bases, with 13 bases separating them. The germline gives CDR1 LNHDA, CDR2 SQIVND (reference sequence). This CDR3 spans 14 amino acids. In nucleotides, the CDR3 is TGTGCCAGTAGGACCCTTGGGGGGACCGGGGAGCTGTTTTTT. Translated: CASRTLGGTGELFF.

The CDR3 DNA reads TGTGCCAGCTCACCAGGGGGACAGGGCTACGAGCAGTACTTC. Translated, it gives CASSPGGQGYEQYF. V and J are TRBV18 and TRBJ2-7; TRBD1 matches 9 bases. The V gene end was trimmed by 2 bases and the J gene end by 3 bases; junction bases not matched to a gene: 2. The germline CDR1 and CDR2 sequences are KGHSH and LQKENI. The CDR3 extends over 14 amino acids.

V and J are TRBV4-1 and TRBJ2-1; 10 bases agree with TRBD2. The CDR3 has 20 residues. Germline trimming cut 0 bases from V and 5 bases from J; bases unmatched to any gene: 16. Germline V gives CDR1 MGHRA, CDR2 YSYEKL. This CDR3 is CASSQDVATSGTFLDNEQFF. For the CDR3, the DNA is TGCGCCAGCAGCCAAGATGTGGCCACTAGCGGGACCTTTTTGGACAATGAGCAGTTCTTC.

The V gene is TRBV30, the J gene TRBJ1-6; a possible D gene is TRBD1 (5 bases). Between the trimmed V and J ends, which lost 0 bases and 10 bases, there was a span of 16 bases. The CDR3 runs to 15 residues. Germline assignment: CDR1 GTSNPN and CDR2 SVGIG (reference sequence). In DNA form, the CDR3 reads TGTGCCTGGAGTGTACTGGGCAGGGTTGGCTCACCCCTCCACTTT. Translating it yields CAWSVLGRVGSPLHF. Using reference TRBV30 and TRBJ1-6 for the parts outside the CDR3, the full variable domain is SQTIHQWPATLVQPVGSPLSLECTVEGTSNPNLYWYRQAAGRGLQLLFYSVGIGQISSEVPQNLSASRPQDRQFILSSKKLLLSDSGFYLCAWSVLGRVGSPLHFGNGTRLTVT.